Below, 11 T cell receptor beta chains from the same sample are listed, as sequenced in a study of STAT3 mutations in large granular lymphocyte leukemia. The study, taken as a whole, reports: At least one immunodominant TCR beta clonotype appeared in every T-cell large granular lymphocyte leukemia patient.

Generated by immunoSEQ multiplex PCR, the TCRdb table keeps only in-frame clones and is missing some. The data contain tens of thousands of clones, around 88% of them singletons. These receptors lack a known antigen. Sequencing input: peripheral blood mononuclear cells. Every receptor here comes from a man aged 55 to 70 with T-cell large granular lymphocyte leukemia. Some clones in this sample may be carry-over from other donors' samples.

As DNA, the CDR3 is TGCAGCGTTTCACTAGGAGAAGCTTTCTTT. Its translation: CSVSLGEAFF. V and J are TRBV29-1 and TRBJ1-1; no clear D gene. Germline loops: CDR1 SQVTM, CDR2 ANQGSEA. The CDR3 covers 10 residues. The germline V and J ends were trimmed by 5 bases and 8 bases, with 9 bases remaining between them.

The chain joins TRBV7-9 to TRBJ1-1, with D possibly being TRBD1 (5 bases). The CDR3 spans 14 residues. CDR1 is SEHNR and CDR2 is FQNEAQ in the germline V gene (reference sequence). Trimming stripped 0 bases from V and 6 bases from J, with 11 bases between. The DNA of the CDR3 is TGTGCCAGCAGCTTAGCGAGATGGGGGTCTGAAGCTTTCTTT. Its protein product is CASSLARWGSEAFF.

In this sample, this clone turned up once. The genes are TRBV6-5 and TRBJ1-6, with D unresolved. This CDR3 has 15 residues. V lost 7 bases to trimming and J lost 0 bases, with 10 bases between them. Germline V lookup: CDR1 MNHEY, CDR2 SVGAGI. The chain's CDR3 is CASTPTSSYNSPLHF. The CDR3 bases are TGTGCCAGCACCCCGACGAGCTCCTATAATTCACCCCTCCACTTT.

The V gene is TRBV29-1, the J gene TRBJ2-3, with TRBD1 matching over 9 bases. V gave up 0 bases and J gave up 5 bases; unmatched junction bases: 6. Per the germline V gene, CDR1 is SQVTM and CDR2 is ANQGSEA. The CDR3 is 15 residues long. The DNA of the CDR3 is TGCAGCGTTGAAGATCTTACAGGGGGCATAGATACGCAGTATTTT. It codes for CSVEDLTGGIDTQYF.

This clone is a singleton in its sample. The V call is TRBV5-1, the J call TRBJ1-2; the D is unclear. V lost 1 base, J lost 4 bases, and 14 bases lay in between. Germline CDR1 is SGHRS and CDR2 is YFSETQ. This CDR3 is 15 amino acids long. As DNA, the CDR3 is TGCGCCAGCAGCTTGCCGACCCAAGGAGGCTATGGCTACACCTTC. Its translation: CASSLPTQGGYGYTF.

The chain is built from TRBV29-1 and TRBJ1-1, with 9 bases aligning to TRBD1. CDR3 length equals 14 residues. V lost 4 bases and J lost 5; bases outside the gene matches: 8. The germline CDR1 and CDR2 sequences are SQVTM and ANQGSEA. The DNA for the CDR3 is TGCAGCGTTGCTAGGACAGGGGAGGGTACTGAAGCTTTCTTT. Translating gives CSVARTGEGTEAFF.

The chain couples TRBV7-8 to TRBJ2-5; a weak D match, TRBD1 (7 bases). The CDR3 runs to 16 residues. CDR1 is SGHVS and CDR2 is FQNEAQ in the germline V gene. V was trimmed by 1 base and J by 2 bases, leaving 14 bases between them. Here the CDR3 reads CASSLGQGLPQETQYF. CDR3 in DNA: TGTGCCAGCAGCTTAGGACAGGGACTCCCGCAAGAGACCCAGTACTTC.

The chain carries TRBV11-1 and TRBJ1-6; D unresolved. The V and J ends lost 4 bases and 8 bases respectively, with 18 bases between them. Germline assignment: CDR1 SGHAT and CDR2 FQDESV (reference sequence). This CDR3 spans 16 amino acids. The CDR3 sequence: CASSSTDVGTDSPLHF. DNA of the CDR3: TGTGCCAGCAGCTCTACCGACGTCGGAACCGATTCACCCCTCCACTTT.

Comment on this clone: Distinct nucleotide sequences in the sample also encode this CDR3. The V gene is TRBV30, the J gene TRBJ1-2; D is perhaps TRBD1 (6 bases). The V gene lost 2 bases and the J gene lost 3 bases, with 7 bases spanning the gap. CDR3 length equals 12 residues. The germline CDR1 and CDR2 sequences are GTSNPN and SVGIG (reference sequence). The CDR3: CAWSPGDYGYTF. CDR3 in DNA: TGTGCCTGGAGTCCAGGGGACTATGGCTACACCTTC.

The gene calls are TRBV7-9 and TRBJ1-6, with 7 bases fitting TRBD1. The CDR3 runs 15 residues. The V and J ends lost 5 bases and 6 bases, in that order; junction bases with no gene match: 7. CDR1 and CDR2 from the germline V gene are SEHNR and FQNEAQ (reference sequence). The CDR3, as DNA: TGTGCCAGCAGCCAAACAGGGGCCCCTAATTCACCCCTCCACTTT. Translation gives CASSQTGAPNSPLHF.

This chain uses TRBV5-1 with TRBJ1-2; D gene uncertain. Germline loops: CDR1 SGHRS, CDR2 YFSETQ. V lost 4 bases to trimming and J lost 4 bases, with 14 bases between them. The CDR3 has 14 residues. CDR3 DNA: TGCGCCAGCAGCCCCGAGAGGGCGCCCTATGGCTACACCTTC. As protein: CASSPERAPYGYTF.